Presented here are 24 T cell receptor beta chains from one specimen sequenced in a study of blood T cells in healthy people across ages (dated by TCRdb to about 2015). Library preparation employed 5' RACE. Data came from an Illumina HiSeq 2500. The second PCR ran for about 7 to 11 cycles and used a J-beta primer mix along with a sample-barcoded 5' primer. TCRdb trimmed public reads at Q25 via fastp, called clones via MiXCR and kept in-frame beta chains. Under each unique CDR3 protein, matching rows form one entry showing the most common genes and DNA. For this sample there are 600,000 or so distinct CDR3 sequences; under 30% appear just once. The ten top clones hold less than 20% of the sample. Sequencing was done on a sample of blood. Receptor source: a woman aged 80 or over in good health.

The CDR3 region has the DNA TGTGCCAGCAGAGGACAGGATCAGCCCCAGCATTTT. It encodes CASRGQDQPQHF. The V and J genes are TRBV12-3 or TRBV12-4 and TRBJ1-5; TRBD1 matches at 7 bases. V was clipped by 6 bases and J by 5 bases; unmatched bases: 1. The CDR3 extends over 12 amino acids.

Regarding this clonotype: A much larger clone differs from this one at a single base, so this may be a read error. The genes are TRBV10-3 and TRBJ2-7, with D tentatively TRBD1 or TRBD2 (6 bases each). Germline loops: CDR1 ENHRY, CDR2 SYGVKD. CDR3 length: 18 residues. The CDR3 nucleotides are TGTGCCTTCAGTGACCGGATGATGGATCGGGGGACATCCTACGAGCAGTACTTC. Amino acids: CAFSDRMMDRGTSYEQYF.

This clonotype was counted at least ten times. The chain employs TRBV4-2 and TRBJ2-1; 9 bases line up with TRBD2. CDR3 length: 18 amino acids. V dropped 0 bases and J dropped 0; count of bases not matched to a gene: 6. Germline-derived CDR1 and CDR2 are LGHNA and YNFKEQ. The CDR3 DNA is TGTGCCAGCAGCCAAGACCAGGGCGGGGGGGCCTCCTACAATGAGCAGTTCTTC. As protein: CASSQDQGGGASYNEQFF.

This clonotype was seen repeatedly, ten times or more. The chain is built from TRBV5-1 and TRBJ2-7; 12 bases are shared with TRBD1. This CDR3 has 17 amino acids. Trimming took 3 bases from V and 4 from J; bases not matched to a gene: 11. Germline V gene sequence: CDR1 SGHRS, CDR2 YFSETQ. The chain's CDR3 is CASSSGTGGIRGYEQYF. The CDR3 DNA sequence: TGCGCCAGCAGCTCCGGGACAGGGGGCATTCGGGGGTACGAGCAGTACTTC. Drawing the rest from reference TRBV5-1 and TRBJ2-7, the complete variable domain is KAGVTQTPRYLIKTRGQQVTLSCSPISGHRSVSWYQQTPGQGLQFLFEYFSETQRNKGNFPGRFSGRQFSNSRSEMNVSTLELGDSALYLCASSSGTGGIRGYEQYFGPGTRLTVT.

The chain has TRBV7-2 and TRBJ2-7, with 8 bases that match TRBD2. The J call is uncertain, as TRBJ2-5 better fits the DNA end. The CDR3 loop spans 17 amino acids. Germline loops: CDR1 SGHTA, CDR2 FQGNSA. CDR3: CASSLARSGGPGETQYF. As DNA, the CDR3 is TGTGCCAGCAGCTTAGCAAGGTCGGGGGGGCCGGGGGAGACCCAGTACTTC.

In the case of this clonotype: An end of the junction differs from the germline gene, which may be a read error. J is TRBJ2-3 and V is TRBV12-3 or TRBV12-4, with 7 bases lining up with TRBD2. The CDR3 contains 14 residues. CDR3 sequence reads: CASTGSGNTDAQYF. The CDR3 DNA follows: TGTGCCAGCACCGGAAGCGGGAACACAGATGCGCAGTATTTT.

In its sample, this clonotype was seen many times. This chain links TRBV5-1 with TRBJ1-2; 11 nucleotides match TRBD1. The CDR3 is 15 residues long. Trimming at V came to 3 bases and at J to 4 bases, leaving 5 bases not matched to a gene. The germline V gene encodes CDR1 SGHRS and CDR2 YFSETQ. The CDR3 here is CASSSRTGGFYGYTF. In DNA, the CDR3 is TGCGCCAGCAGCTCCCGGACAGGGGGCTTCTATGGCTACACCTTC.

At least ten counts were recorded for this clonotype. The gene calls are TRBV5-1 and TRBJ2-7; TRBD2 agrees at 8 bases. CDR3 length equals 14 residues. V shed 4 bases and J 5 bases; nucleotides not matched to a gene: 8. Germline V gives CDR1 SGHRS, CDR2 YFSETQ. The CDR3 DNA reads TGCGCCAGCAGCCCGGGGGGGGCCGTCCACGAGCAGTACTTC. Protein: CASSPGGAVHEQYF.

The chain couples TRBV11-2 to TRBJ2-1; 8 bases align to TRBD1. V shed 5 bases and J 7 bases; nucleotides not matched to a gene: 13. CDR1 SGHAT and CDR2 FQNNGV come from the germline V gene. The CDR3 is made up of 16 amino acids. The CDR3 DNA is TGTGCCAGCAGCCACTCAGGGGGCAAGCTCGGTAATGAGCAGTTCTTC. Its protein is CASSHSGGKLGNEQFF.

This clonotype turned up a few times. The CDR3 loop is CASSSLTALNTEAFF. The CDR3 DNA follows: TGTGCCAGCAGCTCCCTAACGGCCCTGAACACTGAAGCTTTCTTT. The J gene is TRBJ1-1, the V gene TRBV14; D gene unclear. The CDR3 is made up of 15 amino acids. Germline lookup yields CDR1 SGHDN and CDR2 FVKESK. Trimming stripped 5 bases from V and 0 bases from J, with 13 bases between.

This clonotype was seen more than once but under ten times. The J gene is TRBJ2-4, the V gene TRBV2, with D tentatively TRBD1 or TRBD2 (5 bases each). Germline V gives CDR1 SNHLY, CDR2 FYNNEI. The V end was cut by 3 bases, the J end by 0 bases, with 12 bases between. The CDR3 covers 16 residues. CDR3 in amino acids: CASSEVGVLAKNIQYF. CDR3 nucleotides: TGTGCCAGCAGTGAGGTGGGGGTACTAGCCAAAAACATTCAGTACTTC.

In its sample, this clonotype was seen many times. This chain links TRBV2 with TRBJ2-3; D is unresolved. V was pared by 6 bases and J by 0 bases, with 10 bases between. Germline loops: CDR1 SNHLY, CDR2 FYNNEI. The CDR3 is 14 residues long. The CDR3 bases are TGTGCCAGCAGCGGAAGTTCTAGCACAGATACGCAGTATTTT. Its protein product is CASSGSSSTDTQYF.

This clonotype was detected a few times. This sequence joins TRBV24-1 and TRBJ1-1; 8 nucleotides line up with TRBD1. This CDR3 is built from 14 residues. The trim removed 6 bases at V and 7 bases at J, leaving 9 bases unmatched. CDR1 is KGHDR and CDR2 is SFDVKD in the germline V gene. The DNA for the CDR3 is TGTGCCACCAGTTCCCCGGGACAGGAGGGTGAAGCTTTCTTT. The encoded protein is CATSSPGQEGEAFF.

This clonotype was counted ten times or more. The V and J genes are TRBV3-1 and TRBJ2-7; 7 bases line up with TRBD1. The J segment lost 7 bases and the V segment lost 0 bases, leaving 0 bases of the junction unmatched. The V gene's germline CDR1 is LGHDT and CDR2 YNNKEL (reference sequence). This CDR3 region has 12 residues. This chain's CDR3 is CASSQETGEQYF. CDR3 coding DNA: TGTGCCAGCAGCCAAGAGACAGGGGAGCAGTACTTC.

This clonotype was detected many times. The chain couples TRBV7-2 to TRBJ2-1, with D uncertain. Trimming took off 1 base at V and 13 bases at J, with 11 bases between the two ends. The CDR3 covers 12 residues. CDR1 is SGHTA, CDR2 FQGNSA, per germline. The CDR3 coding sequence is TGTGCCAGCAGCTTAGTAGTGTCAGTCCAGTTCTTC. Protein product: CASSLVVSVQFF.

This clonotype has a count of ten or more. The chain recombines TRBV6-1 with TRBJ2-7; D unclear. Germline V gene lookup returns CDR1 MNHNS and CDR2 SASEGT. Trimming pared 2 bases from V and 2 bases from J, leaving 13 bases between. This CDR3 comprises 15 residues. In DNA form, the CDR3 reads TGTGCCAGCAGTGAAAGTAGGGTGGCCGCCTACGAGCAGTACTTC. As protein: CASSESRVAAYEQYF.

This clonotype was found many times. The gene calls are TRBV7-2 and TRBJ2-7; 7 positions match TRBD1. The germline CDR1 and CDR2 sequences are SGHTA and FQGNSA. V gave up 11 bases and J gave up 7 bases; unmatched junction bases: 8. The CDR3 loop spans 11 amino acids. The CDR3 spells CAVGQPEEQYF. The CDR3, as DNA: TGTGCCGTGGGACAGCCGGAGGAGCAGTACTTC.

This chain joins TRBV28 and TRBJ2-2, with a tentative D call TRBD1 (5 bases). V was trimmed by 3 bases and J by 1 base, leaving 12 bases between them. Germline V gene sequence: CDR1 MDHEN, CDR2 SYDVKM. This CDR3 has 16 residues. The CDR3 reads CASSFIQGRNTGELFF. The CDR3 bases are TGTGCCAGCAGTTTCATCCAGGGTCGGAACACCGGGGAGCTGTTTTTT.

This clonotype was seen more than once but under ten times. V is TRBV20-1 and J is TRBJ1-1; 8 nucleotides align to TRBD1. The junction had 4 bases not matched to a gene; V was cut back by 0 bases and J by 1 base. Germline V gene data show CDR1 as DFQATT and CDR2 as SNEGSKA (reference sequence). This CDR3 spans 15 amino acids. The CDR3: CSARDHGQGNTEAFF. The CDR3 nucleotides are TGCAGTGCTAGAGATCATGGACAGGGGAACACTGAAGCTTTCTTT.

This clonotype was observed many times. CDR3 sequence (DNA): TGTGCCAGCAGCTTAGCAGGGATTGGCTACGAGCAGTACTTC. Amino acids: CASSLAGIGYEQYF. The genes are TRBV7-2 and TRBJ2-7; D not resolved. Deletions cut 0 bases from V and 3 bases from J, with 9 bases between. Germline lookup yields CDR1 SGHTA and CDR2 FQGNSA. The CDR3 loop spans 14 amino acids.

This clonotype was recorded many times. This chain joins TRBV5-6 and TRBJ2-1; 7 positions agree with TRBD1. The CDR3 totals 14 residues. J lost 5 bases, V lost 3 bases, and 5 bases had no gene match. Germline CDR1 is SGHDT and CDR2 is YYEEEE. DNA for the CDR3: TGTGCCAGCAGCTCCATGGACAGGAACAATGAGCAGTTCTTC. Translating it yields CASSSMDRNNEQFF. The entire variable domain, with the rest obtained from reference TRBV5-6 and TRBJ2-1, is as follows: DAGVTQSPTHLIKTRGQQVTLRCSPKSGHDTVSWYQQALGQGPQFIFQYYEEEERQRGNFPDRFSGHQFPNYSSELNVNALLLGDSALYLCASSSMDRNNEQFFGPGTRLTVL.

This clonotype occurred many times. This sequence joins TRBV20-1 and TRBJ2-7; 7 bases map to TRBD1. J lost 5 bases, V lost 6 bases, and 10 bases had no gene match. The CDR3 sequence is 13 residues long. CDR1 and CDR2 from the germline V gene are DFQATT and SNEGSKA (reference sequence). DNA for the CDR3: TGCAGTGCCCCTCGGACAGGATTCGACGAGCAGTACTTC. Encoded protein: CSAPRTGFDEQYF.

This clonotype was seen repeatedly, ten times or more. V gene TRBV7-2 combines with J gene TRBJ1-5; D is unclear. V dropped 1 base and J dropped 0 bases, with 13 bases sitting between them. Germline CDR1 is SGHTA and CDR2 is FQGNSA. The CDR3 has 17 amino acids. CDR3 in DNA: TGTGCCAGCAGCTTAGTCTTCGGCCAGGATAGCAATCAGCCCCAGCATTTT. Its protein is CASSLVFGQDSNQPQHF.

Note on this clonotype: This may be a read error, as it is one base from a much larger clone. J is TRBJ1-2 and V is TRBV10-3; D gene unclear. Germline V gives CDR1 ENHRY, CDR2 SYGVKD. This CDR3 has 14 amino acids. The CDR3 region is CAISESGGSYDYTF. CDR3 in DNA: TGTGCCATCAGTGAGTCAGGAGGGTCCTATGACTACACCTTC.